The 18 T cell receptor beta chains reported below all come from one sample, sequenced in a study of T cell repertoires in ileal Crohn's disease. Clones were sequenced by immunoSEQ multiplex PCR, and TCRdb holds only the in-frame ones, with some missing. The top ten clones hold roughly 9.6% of a sample with 7,400 or so clones, about 82% of them seen once. Time point in this sample: inflamed ileum from the surgical specimen. The sample comprised ileal tissue. These receptors originate from an adult with Crohn's disease.

This chain joins TRBV6-4 and TRBJ2-1, with 7 bases fitting TRBD2. The CDR3 extends over 14 amino acids. Germline CDR1 is MRHNA and CDR2 is SNTAGT. The J segment lost 5 bases and the V segment lost 5 bases, leaving 6 bases of the junction unmatched. CDR3 in DNA: TGTGCCAGCAGTATGGTAGCGGGCCACAATGAGCAGTTCTTC. Translation: CASSMVAGHNEQFF.

The chain joins TRBV7-2 to TRBJ1-6; D gene uncertain. Germline CDR1 and CDR2: SGHTA and FQGNSA. This CDR3 has 14 amino acids. V was shortened by 5 bases and J by 7 bases, with 12 bases between the two germline ends. DNA of the CDR3: TGTGCCAGCAGCCTAAAGATCGGGAATTCACCCCTCCACTTT. Amino acid sequence: CASSLKIGNSPLHF.

The chain combines TRBV5-1 with TRBJ2-2; D uncertain. There are 15 residues in the CDR3. Germline V CDR1 and CDR2: SGHRS, YFSETQ. V was cut by 0 bases and J by 6 bases, with 12 bases left in between. CDR3 DNA: TGCGCCAGCAGCTTGGCCCTCACGCAGGCCGGGGAGCTGTTTTTT. Translated, it gives CASSLALTQAGELFF.

The chain has TRBV7-2 and TRBJ2-1; perhaps TRBD1 as D (6 bases). The germline CDR1 and CDR2 sequences are SGHTA and FQGNSA. The V gene lost 5 bases and the J gene lost 0 bases, with 17 bases spanning the gap. The CDR3 loop spans 17 amino acids. The CDR3 DNA follows: TGTGCCAGCAGCCTTCGCATACAGGGCTACTCCTACAATGAGCAGTTCTTC. It translates to CASSLRIQGYSYNEQFF.

The chain carries TRBV7-8 and TRBJ2-1; 12 positions match TRBD2. The junction had 0 bases not matched to a gene; V was cut back by 4 bases and J by 8 bases. The germline CDR1 and CDR2 sequences are SGHVS and FQNEAQ. The CDR3 extends over 13 amino acids. This CDR3 reads CASSWTSGDEQFF. CDR3 DNA: TGTGCCAGCAGCTGGACTAGCGGGGATGAGCAGTTCTTC.

The chain couples TRBV5-1 to TRBJ2-2; D is ambiguous. CDR3 length: 17 amino acids. In germline, CDR1 is SGHRS, CDR2 YFSETQ. The V end was cut by 0 bases, the J end by 7 bases, with 19 bases between. CDR3 nucleotide sequence: TGCGCCAGCAGCTTGGACAGTTCGCGTCGTCACAGCGGGGAGCTGTTTTTT. This codes for CASSLDSSRRHSGELFF.

This sequence joins TRBV18 and TRBJ2-7, with a weak D call TRBD1 (5 bases). Germline CDR1 KGHSH, CDR2 LQKENI. Between the trimmed V and J ends, which lost 1 base and 2 bases, there was a span of 12 bases. The CDR3 spans 15 residues. The CDR3 DNA sequence: TGTGCCAGCTCACCACAGGGGATAAGGCCCTACGAGCAGTACTTC. It codes for CASSPQGIRPYEQYF. Complete variable domain (other parts from reference TRBV18 and TRBJ2-7): NAGVMQNPRHLVRRRGQEARLRCSPMKGHSHVYWYRQLPEEGLKFMVYLQKENIIDESGMPKERFSAEFPKEGPSILRIQQVVRGDSAAYFCASSPQGIRPYEQYFGPGTRLTVT.

This clone was picked up one time. CDR3 sequence (DNA): TGTGCCAGCAGCTTGAGGTGGACTAGCGGGGGCAGGGTGGATACGCAGTATTTT. As protein: CASSLRWTSGGRVDTQYF. V and J are TRBV13 and TRBJ2-3, with TRBD2 matching over 13 bases. With 3 bases clipped from V and 6 bases from J, the junction kept 12 bases outside the gene matches. Germline CDR1 and CDR2: PRHDT and FYEKMQ (reference sequence). The CDR3 has 18 residues. The full variable domain, rest sourced from reference TRBV13 and TRBJ2-3, is AAGVIQSPRHLIKEKRETATLKCYPIPRHDTVYWYQQGPGQDPQFLISFYEKMQSDKGSIPDRFSAQQFSDYHSELNMSSLELGDSALYFCASSLRWTSGGRVDTQYFGPGTRLTVL.

This clone showed up just once. The chain uses TRBV28 and TRBJ2-2, with 8 bases fitting TRBD1. Germline-derived CDR1 and CDR2 are MDHEN and SYDVKM. The CDR3 covers 15 residues. V trimming: 5 bases; J trimming: 3 bases; junction bases outside the gene matches: 5. The CDR3: CASSGSRGHTGELFF. CDR3 sequence (DNA): TGTGCCAGCAGTGGGTCCAGGGGGCACACCGGGGAGCTGTTTTTT.

The V call is TRBV6-4, the J call TRBJ2-2; perhaps D is TRBD1 or TRBD2 (5 bases each). Trimming took off 8 bases at V and 3 bases at J, with 13 bases between the two ends. Per germline, CDR1 MRHNA and CDR2 SNTAGT. This CDR3 comprises 14 residues. The CDR3 DNA is TGTGCCAGCTCCACGGGGCAGGACACCGGGGAGCTGTTTTTT. Translated: CASSTGQDTGELFF.

Only a few counts were recorded for this clone. The chain carries TRBV29-1 and TRBJ2-5; the D is unclear. V was shortened by 1 base and J by 5 bases, with 5 bases between the two germline ends. The CDR3 runs 11 residues. Germline V gene sequence: CDR1 SQVTM, CDR2 ANQGSEA. The CDR3 is CSVEVGETQYF. The CDR3 DNA sequence: TGCAGCGTTGAAGTGGGGGAGACCCAGTACTTC. Full variable domain (outside the CDR3, taken from reference TRBV29-1 and TRBJ2-5): SAVISQKPSRDICQRGTSLTIQCQVDSQVTMMFWYRQQPGQSLTLIATANQGSEATYESGFVIDKFPISRPNLTFSTLTVSNMSPEDSSIYLCSVEVGETQYFGPGTRLLVL.

The V call is TRBV2, the J call TRBJ2-2; no clear D gene. Trimming removed 3 bases at V and 4 bases at J, with 9 bases between. Germline V gene lookup returns CDR1 SNHLY and CDR2 FYNNEI. The CDR3 has 14 amino acids. The CDR3 DNA reads TGTGCCAGCAGTGAGGGCCCCCTCACCGGGGAGCTGTTTTTT. It codes for CASSEGPLTGELFF.

The V call is TRBV7-3, the J call TRBJ2-7, with D perhaps assigned TRBD1 or TRBD2 (5 bases each). This CDR3 region has 14 residues. Trimming pared 6 bases from V and 4 bases from J, leaving 16 bases between. Germline CDR1 SGHTA, CDR2 FQGTGA. This CDR3 reads CASSETGWGYEQYF. For the CDR3, the DNA is TGTGCCAGCAGTGAAACTGGATGGGGGTACGAGCAGTACTTC.

The chain joins TRBV28 to TRBJ1-2, with a weak D call TRBD1 (5 bases). The CDR3 totals 13 residues. Germline values: CDR1 MDHEN, CDR2 SYDVKM. Between the trimmed V and J ends, which lost 2 bases and 4 bases, there was a span of 8 bases. CDR3 loop: CASSLNRIYGYTF. CDR3 sequence (DNA): TGTGCCAGCAGTTTAAACAGGATCTATGGCTACACCTTC.

In its sample, this clone was seen a few times. J is TRBJ1-2 and V is TRBV5-1; D possibly corresponds to TRBD1 (6 bases). Trimming stripped 4 bases from V and 6 bases from J, with 16 bases between. Germline loops: CDR1 SGHRS, CDR2 YFSETQ. The CDR3 has 14 residues. The CDR3 DNA reads TGCGCCAGCAGCCGGGGGGGCGGTGAACATGGCTACACCTTC. Its translation: CASSRGGGEHGYTF.

This chain links TRBV29-1 with TRBJ1-1; TRBD1 agrees at 10 bases. V gave up 7 bases and J gave up 1 base; unmatched junction bases: 6. Germline V CDR1 and CDR2: SQVTM, ANQGSEA. The CDR3 has 14 amino acids. CDR3 sequence: CSGTGTGANTEAFF. CDR3 bases: TGCAGCGGGACCGGGACAGGGGCGAACACTGAAGCTTTCTTT.

The rearrangement links TRBV6-5 to TRBJ2-1; D may match TRBD1 or TRBD2 (6 bases each). The germline V and J ends were trimmed by 2 bases and 9 bases, with 8 bases remaining between them. CDR3 length: 12 amino acids. Germline V gives CDR1 MNHEY, CDR2 SVGAGI. CDR3 nucleotide sequence: TGTGCCAGCAGTTACAGGGGGGCTGAGCAGTTCTTC. Protein sequence: CASSYRGAEQFF.

The V call is TRBV2, the J call TRBJ2-5; 9 bases agree with TRBD2. There are 14 residues in the CDR3. V was pared by 8 bases and J by 1 base, with 5 bases of the junction left unmatched. Germline CDR1 and CDR2: SNHLY and FYNNEI. The CDR3 is CASLQREVQETQYF. As DNA, the CDR3 is TGTGCCAGCCTCCAGCGGGAGGTCCAAGAGACCCAGTACTTC.